Sequencing of this TCR beta chain was carried out in a study of identical twins listed by TCRdb under 2016. In the study overall: TCR alpha and beta repertoires from monozygotic twins, unrelated adults of various ages and cord blood were deep-sequenced to test whether fetal clonotypes persist. Replicate twin experiments were performed at different times using different library preparation protocols to rule out contamination. Overall study results and their limits: Because the same donors could not be followed over many years, conclusions were based on cross-sectional statistical analysis. Excess twin sharing in beta out-of-frame sequences was weaker because fewer shared sequences lowered the signal-to-noise ratio. In monozygotic twins, recombination models systematically underestimated out-of-frame TCR alpha sharing, but the models matched the sharing seen between unrelated individuals. Invariant T cells such as MAIT and iNKT could partly confound zero-insertion analyses, although diverse VJ usage argued against such confounding for most clonotypes. Compared with coincidental sharing between unrelated individuals, an excess of low generation-probability sequences was observed among out-of-frame TCR alpha sequences shared between twins. Fewer insertions were carried by abundant cord blood beta clonotypes; a weaker similar trend was observed in young adult naive repertoires, while no such trend was observed in memory repertoires.

The CDR3 spans 16 residues, from the cysteine through the phenylalanine. CDR3 DNA is the only sequence kept; it has 48 bases, read in frame from the first base. The junction carries 14 bases between V and J, which are trimmed by 1 base and 1 base respectively. For CDR1 and CDR2, the germline V gene lists SGHVS and FQNEAQ. Preparation of the library involved 5' RACE. Instrument used: Illumina HiSeq 2000. Template switching added a universal primer binding site, and the final cDNA carried a unique molecular identifier that allowed TCR cDNA molecules to be counted accurately. Specific primers in the conserved constant-segment region were used to synthesize first-strand cDNA for the TCR alpha and beta chains. To control for contamination, every cDNA library carried two barcodes: a SMART-Mk sample barcode plus Illumina barcodes. Two successive PCR steps introduced TruSeq adapter sequences along with Illumina sample barcodes. TCR alpha and beta cDNA libraries were sequenced on the Illumina HiSeq platform with custom primers. The paper's processing steps were these. MiGEC was used to process raw reads and extract unique molecular identifiers, and MiXCR was used to find CDR3 positions. Recombination models were inferred per individual with the repgenHMM and IGoR tools using an EM algorithm. Shared clonotype analysis was performed with the tcR package in R, normalizing sharing by the product of cloneset sizes. To study raw recombination free of thymic and clonal selection effects, out-of-frame nonproductive sequences were analyzed. In TCRdb, the public reads were trimmed at Q25 with fastp and aligned with MiXCR, with productive beta chains retained. Rows with a matching CDR3 protein are joined into one entry that keeps the most common DNA and genes. The V and J calls reflect TCRdb's pipeline rather than the authors' work. The sample includes approximately 410,000 distinct CDR3 sequences, with around 18% observed a single time. Roughly 12% of the sample belongs to the ten largest clones.

This clonotype was detected only a few times. Its binding antigen is unknown. Per-nucleotide qualities are absent, and no much larger clonotype sits a single base away. Every donor in the study was a healthy Caucasian. Three unrelated non-twin adults were additionally sequenced: a male aged 18 to 29, a male aged 50 to 60 and a female aged 50 to 60. Miltenyi CD45RO+ enrichment and human naive T-cell isolation kits were used to isolate memory (CD45RO+) and naive T cells from PBMC. This receptor was identified in a man aged 45 to 65 in good health. Sequenced material: naive T cells sorted from blood. The sample's cell subset or site label, in plain terms: cells isolated with a human naive T-cell isolation kit. The chain joins TRBV7-8 to TRBJ2-7; a tentative D call is TRBD2 (5 bases match). The CDR3 sequence is CASSLVSEGDSYEQYF. The sequenced DNA is TGTGCCAGCAGCTTAGTTTCAGAGGGCGATTCCTACGAGCAGTACTTC.